This T cell receptor (beta chain) was sequenced in a study of shared clonotypes between healthy human individuals. Overall study context: Contributing individuals were a couple of females and a few males aged 18 to 49. Each donor contributed plates that comprised three CD4 naive, three CD4 memory, two CD8 naive and one CD8 memory.

The repertoire was sequenced with immunoSEQ multiplex PCR; TCRdb's copy has only in-frame clones and lacks some. The sample contains 2 million to 2.5 million clones, around 90% of which appear only once. This clonotype was obtained from a man aged 18-30 years in good health. Some clones in this sample may be carry-over from other donors' samples. The specimen was naive CD4+ T cells from PBMCs. Subset reported: CD45RA+ positively selected.

The DNA for the CDR3 is TGCGCCAGCAGCTTGGAACCCAGCGGGAGGGCGAAAGAGCAGTTCTTC. This encodes CASSLEPSGRAKEQFF. The chain recombines TRBV5-1 with TRBJ2-1; TRBD2 aligns across 10 bases. Germline V gene lookup returns CDR1 SGHRS and CDR2 YFSETQ. The V and J ends lost 0 bases and 10 bases, in that order; junction bases with no gene match: 10. This CDR3 spans 16 amino acids.